This TCR beta chain was obtained from a study of T cells in Graves' hyperthyroidism and ophthalmopathy (dated by TCRdb to between 2018 and 2021). About the full investigation: Peripheral blood was collected at initial diagnosis, before any treatment. To identify distinguishing TCR V-J signatures, a discovery cohort of 95 to 100 patients was used, comprising 40 to 45 with Graves' ophthalmopathy and 57 with stable Graves' hyperthyroidism. Prospective prediction of ophthalmopathy was tested in an independent validation cohort consisting of fewer than 20 hyperthyroidism patients and 15 to 17 patients who later progressed to ophthalmopathy. The 95 to 100 discovery patients were randomly split 7:3 into training and test sets. Thyroid tissue and blood T-cell repertoires from about six Graves' hyperthyroidism patients were also compared in the study. After blood sampling, hyperthyroidism patients were treated with methimazole at a starting dose of 30 mg daily, and ophthalmopathy patients were treated with high-dose intravenous methylprednisolone. According to the paper, TCR Vbeta CDR3 sequencing was carried out on about 140 peripheral blood samples, which came from approximately 41 ophthalmopathy, 75 to 80 hyperthyroidism and roughly 17 progressor patients. Study-level results and caveats: In cross-validation, a model built on a 13 V-J signature told ophthalmopathy apart from stable hyperthyroidism with 87.88% sensitivity and around 84% specificity, and in testing the same model reached 80%/75%. No statistical method was used to set the sample size in advance, and investigators knew the group allocation. During validation, the model predicted progression to ophthalmopathy a median of roughly six months ahead of onset, with roughly 65% sensitivity and more than 72% specificity. Most expanded thyroid clonotypes (frequency above 0.001) were also found in blood, which suggests that blood repertoires may mirror thyroid immune responses.

Stable Graves' hyperthyroidism was defined as no progression to ophthalmopathy during 18 months of follow-up. Hyperthyroidism patients were newly diagnosed, had a disease duration of under 2 months, and were aged 18 to 65 years. Exclusion was applied to patients with uncontrolled infections, other autoimmune diseases, pregnancy or lactation. Clinical symptoms, serum thyroxine and TRAb, thyroid ultrasound, and orbital computed tomography formed the basis for the diagnoses. PBMCs were isolated from 10 ml of fresh peripheral blood by Ficoll-Paque density gradient centrifugation. Total RNA was extracted with Trizol reagent, and quality was checked on an Agilent 2100 Bioanalyzer. The junction shows trimming of 0 bases on V and 5 bases on J, plus 11 bases between the germline ends. According to the germline V gene, CDR1 reads SGHRS and CDR2 reads YFSETQ. From cysteine to phenylalanine, the CDR3 is 14 amino acids long. Left in the record is the CDR3 DNA by itself, 42 bases read in frame from the first base.

The TCR beta CDR3 regions were amplified from the RNA transcripts. A first-round RT-PCR of the TCR CDR3 used the HTBI primer set with the Qiagen OneStep RT-PCR kit. Libraries were constructed in a second round of multiplex PCR, after which size selection and purification were performed. Paired-end sequencing of the libraries was performed with 100 bp reads on an Illumina HiSeq2000. In the source study's methods: SOAPnuke was used to process the raw data, removing reads that contained adapters or uncalled bases, had a mean Phred below 15, or lacked an exact match to the constant primer or identifier. COPE v1.2.5 was used to merge high-quality paired reads, and clonotypes were defined as unique nucleotide sequences. MiTCR v1.1 was used to align the clonotypes against IMGT TRBV, TRBD and TRBJ reference segments. Only V-J combinations with frequency above 0.0001, covering 99.2% of repertoires, were analysed. The TCS score was defined as F50 (clonal expansion) divided by E x V (chaos), with BLOSUM62-based TCRdist calculated between CDR3 peptides within each V-J. Welch's t-statistics and random forest reduced 500 to 550 V-J features to 10 to 15, which were used in a naive Bayes classifier (R e1071). TCRdb cleaned the public reads at Q25 with fastp, built clones with MiXCR and kept in-frame beta chains. For every CDR3 protein sequence, its rows merge into one entry that carries the most common genes and DNA. TCRdb's processing, not the authors', yielded these V and J calls. The sample contains approximately 330,000 distinct CDR3 sequences, 21% of them found a single time. The ten biggest clones cover around 48% of the sample.

This clonotype appeared many times. Its recognized antigen is unknown. The input lacks base qualities; no much larger clone sits a single base away. Sequenced: blood. This TCR was recovered from a woman aged 45-60 years with Graves' hyperthyroidism. The V and J segments used are TRBV5-1 and TRBJ2-5, with a weak D call of TRBD2 (6 bases match). CDR3 sequence: CASSLELAGETQYF. The bases are TGCGCCAGCAGCTTGGAACTAGCAGGGGAGACCCAGTACTTC. The entire variable domain, with the stretches around the CDR3 drawn from the reference TRBV5-1 and TRBJ2-5 proteins, is KAGVTQTPRYLIKTRGQQVTLSCSPISGHRSVSWYQQTPGQGLQFLFEYFSETQRNKGNFPGRFSGRQFSNSRSEMNVSTLELGDSALYLCASSLELAGETQYFGPGTRLLVL.